Reported below is one TCR beta chain. Its antigen specificity is not known. Base qualities are not recorded, but no much larger clone differs from it by a single base. Via the germline V gene, CDR1 is SGHVS and CDR2 FQNEAQ. From its cysteine to its phenylalanine, the CDR3 spans 17 amino acids. Solely the CDR3 DNA is kept, with 51 bases framed from the first base. The germline ends are 19 bases apart after V is trimmed by 6 bases and J by 1 base. The entry originates in a study of human T cells and chemical hapten exposure (dated by TCRdb to 2020 to 2022). Study-level background: For sensitization, 2% DPC in acetone was applied to a roughly 2 cm by roughly 2 cm area of upper inner arm skin. Blood was sampled from patients pre-sensitization (week 0) and at 2, 6 and about 24 weeks after DPC sensitization. For TCR sequencing, blood came from some 31 alopecia patients at anywhere from one to four time points (pre-sensitization, 2, 6 and 24 weeks). Patch testing was done on the upper back using Finn chambers containing 0.01% DPC, and results were scored after 6 days according to International Contact Dermatitis Research Group standards. Alopecia areata with under or over 50% scalp involvement, alopecia totalis and alopecia universalis were represented in the patient cohort, which was mostly female. Libraries were combined into a pool for sequencing, and differences in TCR yield between samples came mainly from small differences in library volumes within the pool. In alopecia patients, the study followed how the peripheral blood TCR repertoire changed in vivo over primary and secondary sensitization to diphenylcyclopropenone (DPC), a hapten. Throughout the study period of around 25 weeks, patients also received therapeutic DPC doses to the scalp every week. Results the study describes overall, beyond this receptor: Compared with pre-sensitization or healthy control sets, expanded TCRs formed significantly more large CDR3 similarity clusters, which is consistent with antigen-driven responses. Repeated subsampling changed both the strength of the expansion versus patch-test correlation and the threshold at which that correlation became significant. Because all patients had alopecia, a presumed autoimmune disease, the immune response of the patients might differ from that of healthy individuals. No change with DPC sensitization was found in the number of TCRs above 1 in 1000 frequency, and no evidence of global repertoire structure alterations was found. Patch test score correlated positively with the number of PT1 expanded TCRs, reaching significance at thresholds 8, 16 and 32 but not at 4.

The library was built by means of RACE. Sequencing relied on a NextSeq 500. During library preparation, unique molecular identifiers were attached to individual cDNA molecules so that TCRs could be counted quantitatively and reproducibly. From each blood RNA sample, both TCR alpha and TCR beta chains were sequenced. The source study handled its data this way. Samples had a median of roughly 98,000 TCRs, with a range from roughly 23,224 to 700,000. The Decombinator software suite was used to annotate V, J and CDR3 in the TCR reads. For PS versus PT1 abundance plots, all samples were subsampled to the same number of TCRs (28,000). TCRs were defined as expanded if absent before sensitization and observed at least eight times at the 2-week time point. TCRdb ran its own pipeline on the public reads, namely fastp trimming at Q25 and MiXCR clone calling, and kept in-frame beta chains. Under each unique CDR3 protein, matching rows form one entry showing the most common genes and DNA. TCRdb's processing, not the authors' own work, is the source of the V and J calls. Within this sample are 90,000 to 140,000 distinct CDR3 sequences, with 34% of them counted one time only. The ten largest clones take up more than 2.5% of the sample.

This specimen's time point label, interpreted: patch test 3, about 24 weeks after DPC sensitization. The intended sense of this specimen's treatment or condition label: therapeutic diphenylcyclopropenone sensitization with weekly scalp DPC. Blood at each patch-test visit was drawn before the patch test was applied. Patients were eligible if aged 18 to 70, diagnosed with alopecia and judged suitable for DPC therapy, and pregnant patients were excluded. Total RNA was extracted from unfractionated whole blood that had been collected in Tempus Blood RNA tubes. Specimen: whole blood, collected in connection with sensitization to the hapten diphenylcyclopropenone (DPC). The origin of this receptor is a man aged 40-49 years with alopecia areata. Some clones in this sample may be carry-over from other donors' samples. The V and J genes are TRBV7-8 and TRBJ2-4; the D gene is perhaps TRBD1 or TRBD2, as each covers 5 bases. CDR3 reads: CASRPFSGTGAKNIQYF. The DNA reads as follows: TGTGCCAGCAGGCCATTTTCGGGGACGGGGGCCAAAAACATTCAGTACTTC.